This TCR beta chain was documented in a study of cytomegalovirus exposure and HLA in healthy donors. Study conclusions and caveats: The authors listed around 150 TCR beta chains as cytomegalovirus-associated.

The donors were part of the validation cohort, which consisted of roughly 120 subjects and was separate from the first cohort of roughly 620 subjects. In this sample, this clone turned up once. No antigen is known for it. Libraries were prepared by immunoSEQ multiplex PCR; TCRdb keeps only in-frame clonotypes and omits some of them. The sample lists roughly 310,000 clones, nearly 90% occurring once. The germline gives CDR1 MNHNS, CDR2 SASEGT. This CDR3 region has 14 residues. V lost 2 bases to trimming and J lost 3 bases, with 11 bases between them. Sequences were obtained from PBMCs. The receptor's source is a man under 40 in good health and CMV-seronegative. The gene calls are TRBV6-1 and TRBJ2-7; D possibly corresponds to TRBD1 (6 bases). The CDR3 DNA is TGTGCCAGCAGTGAACAGGGGAGATACTACGAGCAGTACTTC. As protein: CASSEQGRYYEQYF.